This T cell receptor beta chain was documented in a study of T-cell reconstitution after alpha-beta-depleted transplantation in children. Points from the study as a whole: Several hundred graft clones that had expanded were reportedly the source of alpha-beta T cells about two months after transplant. When one year had passed after transplant, most T-cell counts and diversity came from newly produced T cells.

This clonotype was counted ten times or more. Antigen specificity is unknown. This CDR3 has 14 amino acids. CDR1 and CDR2 from the germline V gene are LGHNT and FRNRAP. J gave up 4 bases and V 5 bases, and 7 bases lay outside the gene matches. Unique molecular identifiers were built into the TCRbeta library. TCRdb re-called the PCR reads through MiXCR, storing one row per CDR3 protein. Among approximately 170,000 distinct CDR3 sequences, 11% were seen once, and the ten largest hold about 12%. The source material was PBMCs, sampled before TCRalphabeta/CD19-depleted stem cell transplant. This rearrangement joins TRBV12-5 to TRBJ1-2; 7 bases agree with TRBD1. This TCR was sampled from a boy aged 2-15 years with acute myeloid leukemia, due to receive a stem cell transplant. The CDR3, as DNA: TGTGCTAGTGGTGTCTCCGGGACAGCCTATGGCTACACCTTC. It is translated as CASGVSGTAYGYTF.